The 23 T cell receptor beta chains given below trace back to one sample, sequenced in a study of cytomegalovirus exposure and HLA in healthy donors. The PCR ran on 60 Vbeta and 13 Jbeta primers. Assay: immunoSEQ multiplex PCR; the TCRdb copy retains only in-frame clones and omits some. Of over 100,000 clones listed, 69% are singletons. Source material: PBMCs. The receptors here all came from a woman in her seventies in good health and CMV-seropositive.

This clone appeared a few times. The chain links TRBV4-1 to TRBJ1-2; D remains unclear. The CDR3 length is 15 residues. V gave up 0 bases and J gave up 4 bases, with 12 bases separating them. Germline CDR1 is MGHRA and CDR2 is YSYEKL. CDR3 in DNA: TGCGCCAGCAGCCAAGATCTGGGCAGCCCCTATGGCTACACCTTC. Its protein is CASSQDLGSPYGYTF.

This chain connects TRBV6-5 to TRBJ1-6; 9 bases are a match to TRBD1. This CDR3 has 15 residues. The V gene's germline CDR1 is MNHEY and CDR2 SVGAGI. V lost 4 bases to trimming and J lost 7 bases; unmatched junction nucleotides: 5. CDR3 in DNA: TGTGCCAGCAGTTCCGCCGGGACAGGGAATTCACCCCTCCACTTT. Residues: CASSSAGTGNSPLHF.

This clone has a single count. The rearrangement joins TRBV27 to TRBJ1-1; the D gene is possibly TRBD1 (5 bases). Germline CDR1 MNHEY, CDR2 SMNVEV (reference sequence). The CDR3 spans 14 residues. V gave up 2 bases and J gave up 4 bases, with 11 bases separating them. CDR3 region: CASSLRGFGTEAFF. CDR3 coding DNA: TGTGCCAGCAGTTTAAGGGGCTTTGGCACTGAAGCTTTCTTT.

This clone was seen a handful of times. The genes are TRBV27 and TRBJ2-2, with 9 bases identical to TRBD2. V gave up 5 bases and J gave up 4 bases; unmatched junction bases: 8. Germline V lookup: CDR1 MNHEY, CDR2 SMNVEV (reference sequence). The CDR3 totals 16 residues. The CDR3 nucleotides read TGTGCCAGCAGTGGGCGGCGGGGGGGAGTCACCGGGGAGCTGTTTTTT. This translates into CASSGRRGGVTGELFF.

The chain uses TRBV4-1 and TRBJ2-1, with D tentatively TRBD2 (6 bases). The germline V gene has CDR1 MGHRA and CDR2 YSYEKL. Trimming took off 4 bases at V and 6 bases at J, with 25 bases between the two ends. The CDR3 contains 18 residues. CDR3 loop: CASSRGALGGIGSNEQFF. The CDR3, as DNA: TGCGCCAGCAGCCGGGGAGCCCTTGGGGGGATTGGGTCCAATGAGCAGTTCTTC.

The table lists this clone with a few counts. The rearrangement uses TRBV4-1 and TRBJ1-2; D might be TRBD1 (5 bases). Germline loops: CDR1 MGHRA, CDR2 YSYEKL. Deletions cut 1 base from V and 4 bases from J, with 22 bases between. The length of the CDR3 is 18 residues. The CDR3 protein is CASSQGIAGRRVGYGYTF. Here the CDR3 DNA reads TGCGCCAGCAGCCAAGGAATCGCAGGGCGAAGAGTAGGCTATGGCTACACCTTC.

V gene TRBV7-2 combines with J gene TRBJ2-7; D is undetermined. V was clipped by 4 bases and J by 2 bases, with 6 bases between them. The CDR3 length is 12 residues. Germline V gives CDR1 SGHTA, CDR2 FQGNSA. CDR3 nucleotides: TGTGCCAGCAGCTACACCCCCTACGAGCAGTACTTC. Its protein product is CASSYTPYEQYF.

Here the CDR3 DNA reads TGCGCCAGCAGTGAGGCGACAGGGGTGGATGGCTACACCTTC. This codes for CASSEATGVDGYTF. The rearrangement uses TRBV10-2 and TRBJ1-2, with TRBD1 matching over 8 bases. CDR3 length: 14 amino acids. Germline V gene data show CDR1 as WSHSY and CDR2 as SAAADI. Trimming removed 2 bases from V and 6 bases from J; junction bases left unmatched: 5.

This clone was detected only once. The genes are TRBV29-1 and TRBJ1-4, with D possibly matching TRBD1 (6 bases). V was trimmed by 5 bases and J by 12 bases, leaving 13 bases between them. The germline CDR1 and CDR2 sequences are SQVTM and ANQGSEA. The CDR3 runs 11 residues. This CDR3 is CSVNSGAQLFF. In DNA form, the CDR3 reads TGCAGCGTTAATTCAGGGGCCCAACTGTTTTTT.

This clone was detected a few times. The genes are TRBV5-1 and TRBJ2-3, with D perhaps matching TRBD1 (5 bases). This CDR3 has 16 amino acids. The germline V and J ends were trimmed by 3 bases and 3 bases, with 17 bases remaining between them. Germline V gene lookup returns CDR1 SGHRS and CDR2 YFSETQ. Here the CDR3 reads CASSSEPGSRTDTQYF. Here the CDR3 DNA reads TGCGCCAGCAGCTCGGAACCAGGGTCGAGAACAGATACGCAGTATTTT.

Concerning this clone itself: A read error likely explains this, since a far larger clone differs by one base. This CDR3 is CASSDMGRPINTEAFF. Here the CDR3 DNA reads TGTGCCAGCAGTGACATGGGCAGGCCAATCAACACTGAAGCTTTCTTT. The chain carries TRBV6-1 and TRBJ1-1; the D is unclear. This CDR3 is built from 16 residues. Trimming took 3 bases from V and 2 from J, leaving 16 bases between them. Germline loops: CDR1 MNHNS, CDR2 SASEGT.

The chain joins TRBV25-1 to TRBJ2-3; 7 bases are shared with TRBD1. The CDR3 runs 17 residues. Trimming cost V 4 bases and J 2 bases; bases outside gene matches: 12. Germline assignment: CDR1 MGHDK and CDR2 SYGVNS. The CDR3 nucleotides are TGTGCCAGCAGTGGGAACAGGGGTGGGTTTTTCACAGATACGCAGTATTTT. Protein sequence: CASSGNRGGFFTDTQYF.

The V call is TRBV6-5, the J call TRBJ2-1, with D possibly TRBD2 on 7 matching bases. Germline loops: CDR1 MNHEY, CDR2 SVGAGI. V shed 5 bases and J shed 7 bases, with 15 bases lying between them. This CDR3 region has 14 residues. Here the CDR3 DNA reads TGTGCCAGCAGTAGAGGGGGGGCATGGAATGAGCAGTTCTTC. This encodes CASSRGGAWNEQFF.

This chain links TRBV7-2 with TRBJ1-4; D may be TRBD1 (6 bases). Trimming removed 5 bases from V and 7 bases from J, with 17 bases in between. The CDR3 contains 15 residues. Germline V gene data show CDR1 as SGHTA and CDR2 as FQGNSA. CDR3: CASSPRQVGREKLFF. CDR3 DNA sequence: TGTGCCAGCAGCCCTCGACAGGTAGGGCGTGAAAAACTGTTTTTT.

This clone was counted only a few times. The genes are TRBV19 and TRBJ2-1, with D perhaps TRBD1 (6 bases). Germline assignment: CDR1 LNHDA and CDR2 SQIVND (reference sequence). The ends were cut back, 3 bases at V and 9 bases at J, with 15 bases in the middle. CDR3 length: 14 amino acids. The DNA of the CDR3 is TGTGCCAGTAGTATCGGGACACTAGTTTCTGAGCAGTTCTTC. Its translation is CASSIGTLVSEQFF.

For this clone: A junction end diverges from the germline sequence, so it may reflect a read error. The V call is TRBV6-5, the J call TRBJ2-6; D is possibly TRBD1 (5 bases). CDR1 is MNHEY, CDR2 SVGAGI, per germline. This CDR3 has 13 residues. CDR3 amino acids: CAVPRLGVNVLTF. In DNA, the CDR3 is TGTGCCGTCCCACGCTTAGGGGTCAACGTCCTGACTTTC.

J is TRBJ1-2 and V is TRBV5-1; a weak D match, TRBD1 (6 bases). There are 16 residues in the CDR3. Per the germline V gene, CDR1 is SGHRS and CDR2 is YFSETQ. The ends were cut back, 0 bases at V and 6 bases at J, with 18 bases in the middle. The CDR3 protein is CASSLGLDRRIDGYTF. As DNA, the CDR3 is TGCGCCAGCAGCTTGGGCTTAGACAGGAGAATAGATGGCTACACCTTC.

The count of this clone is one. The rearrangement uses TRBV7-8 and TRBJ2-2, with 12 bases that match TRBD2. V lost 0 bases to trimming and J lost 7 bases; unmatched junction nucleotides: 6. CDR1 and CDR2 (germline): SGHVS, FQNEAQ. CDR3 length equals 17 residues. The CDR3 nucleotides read TGTGCCAGCAGCTTAGCGCGACTAGCGGGGGCTCTCGGGGAGCTGTTTTTT. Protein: CASSLARLAGALGELFF.

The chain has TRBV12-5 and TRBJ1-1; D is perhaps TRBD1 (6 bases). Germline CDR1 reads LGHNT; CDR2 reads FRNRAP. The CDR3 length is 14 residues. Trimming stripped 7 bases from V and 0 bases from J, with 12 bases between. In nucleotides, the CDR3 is TGTGCTAGTGTCCCGGACAGATTGAACACTGAAGCTTTCTTT. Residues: CASVPDRLNTEAFF.

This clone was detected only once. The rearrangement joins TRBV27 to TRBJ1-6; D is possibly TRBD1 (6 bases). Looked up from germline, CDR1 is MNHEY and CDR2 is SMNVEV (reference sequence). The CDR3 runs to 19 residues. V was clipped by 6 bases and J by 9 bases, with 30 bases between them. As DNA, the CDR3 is TGTGCCAGCAGAAGCCGGACAGATTACAAACCACCTCGTATTTCACCCCTCCACTTT. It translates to CASRSRTDYKPPRISPLHF.

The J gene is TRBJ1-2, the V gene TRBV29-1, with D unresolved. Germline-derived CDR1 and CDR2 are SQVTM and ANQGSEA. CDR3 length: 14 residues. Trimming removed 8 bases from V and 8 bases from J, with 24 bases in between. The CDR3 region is CSLQPGSRGEGYTF. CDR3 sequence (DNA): TGCAGCCTGCAACCCGGGTCCCGTGGGGAGGGCTACACCTTC.

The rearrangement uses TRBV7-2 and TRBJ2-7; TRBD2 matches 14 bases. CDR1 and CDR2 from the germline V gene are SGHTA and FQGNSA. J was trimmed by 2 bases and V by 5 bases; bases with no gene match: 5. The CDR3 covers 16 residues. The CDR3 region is CASSVGLAGAAYEQYF. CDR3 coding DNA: TGTGCCAGCAGCGTGGGACTAGCGGGGGCCGCCTACGAGCAGTACTTC.

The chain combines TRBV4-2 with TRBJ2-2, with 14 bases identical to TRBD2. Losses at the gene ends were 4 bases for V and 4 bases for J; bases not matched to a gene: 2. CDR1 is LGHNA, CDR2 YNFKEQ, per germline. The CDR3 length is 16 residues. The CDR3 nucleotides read TGTGCCAGCAGCCCCGGGACTAGCGGGGGCACCGGGGAGCTGTTTTTT. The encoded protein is CASSPGTSGGTGELFF.